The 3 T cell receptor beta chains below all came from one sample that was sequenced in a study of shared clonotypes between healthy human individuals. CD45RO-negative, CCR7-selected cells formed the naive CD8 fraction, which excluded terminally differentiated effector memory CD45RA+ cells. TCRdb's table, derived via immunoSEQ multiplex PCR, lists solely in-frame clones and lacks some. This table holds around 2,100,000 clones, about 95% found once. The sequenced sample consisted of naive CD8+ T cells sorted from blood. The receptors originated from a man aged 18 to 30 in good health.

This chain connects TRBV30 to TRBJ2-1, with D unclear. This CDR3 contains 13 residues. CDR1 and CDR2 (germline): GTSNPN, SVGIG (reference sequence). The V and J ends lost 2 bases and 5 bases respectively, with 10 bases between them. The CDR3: CAWSIGQNNEQFF. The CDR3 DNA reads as TGTGCCTGGAGTATAGGGCAGAACAATGAGCAGTTCTTC.

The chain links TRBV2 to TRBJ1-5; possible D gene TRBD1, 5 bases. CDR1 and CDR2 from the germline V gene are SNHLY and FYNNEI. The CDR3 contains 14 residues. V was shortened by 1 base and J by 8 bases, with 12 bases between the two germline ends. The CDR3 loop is CASSEGQTGEPQHF. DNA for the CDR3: TGTGCCAGCAGTGAAGGACAGACTGGAGAGCCCCAGCATTTT. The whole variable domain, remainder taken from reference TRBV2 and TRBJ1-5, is EPEVTQTPSHQVTQMGQEVILRCVPISNHLYFYWYRQILGQKVEFLVSFYNNEISEKSEIFDDQFSVERPDGSNFTLKIRSTKLEDSAMYFCASSEGQTGEPQHFGDGTRLSIL.

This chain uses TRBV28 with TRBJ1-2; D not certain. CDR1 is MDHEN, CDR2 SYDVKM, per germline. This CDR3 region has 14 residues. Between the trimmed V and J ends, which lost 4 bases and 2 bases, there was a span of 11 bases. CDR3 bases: TGTGCCAGCAGTTGGTCGGATACGAACTATGGCTACACCTTC. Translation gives CASSWSDTNYGYTF.